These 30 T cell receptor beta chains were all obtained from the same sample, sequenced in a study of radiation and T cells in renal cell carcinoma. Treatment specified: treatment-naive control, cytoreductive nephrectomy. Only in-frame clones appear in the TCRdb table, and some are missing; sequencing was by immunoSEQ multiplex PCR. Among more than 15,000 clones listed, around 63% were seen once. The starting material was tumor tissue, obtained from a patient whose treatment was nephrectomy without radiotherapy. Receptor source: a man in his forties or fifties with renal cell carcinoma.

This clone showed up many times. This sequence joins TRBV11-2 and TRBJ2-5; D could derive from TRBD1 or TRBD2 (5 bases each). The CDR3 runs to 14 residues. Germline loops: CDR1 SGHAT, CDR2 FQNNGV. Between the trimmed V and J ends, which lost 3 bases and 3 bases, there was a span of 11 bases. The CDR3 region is CASSLGRLEETQYF. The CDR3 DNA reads TGTGCCAGCAGCTTGGGACGATTGGAAGAGACCCAGTACTTC.

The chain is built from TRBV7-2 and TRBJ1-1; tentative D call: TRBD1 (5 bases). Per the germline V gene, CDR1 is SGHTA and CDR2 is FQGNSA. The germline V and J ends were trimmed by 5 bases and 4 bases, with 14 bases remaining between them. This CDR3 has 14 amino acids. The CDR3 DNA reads TGTGCCAGCAGCGCAGGGACCCTTGGCACTGAAGCTTTCTTT. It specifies CASSAGTLGTEAFF.

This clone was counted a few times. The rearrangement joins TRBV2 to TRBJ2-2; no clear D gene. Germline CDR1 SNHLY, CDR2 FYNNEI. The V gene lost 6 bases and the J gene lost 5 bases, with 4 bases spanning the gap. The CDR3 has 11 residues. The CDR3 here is CASRSTGELFF. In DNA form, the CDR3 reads TGTGCCAGCAGATCGACCGGGGAGCTGTTTTTT.

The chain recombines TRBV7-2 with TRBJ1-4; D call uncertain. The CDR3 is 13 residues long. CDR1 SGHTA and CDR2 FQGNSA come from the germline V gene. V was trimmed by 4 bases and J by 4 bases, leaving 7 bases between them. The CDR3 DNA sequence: TGTGCCAGCAGCTGGGCCATTAATGAAAAACTGTTTTTT. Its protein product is CASSWAINEKLFF.

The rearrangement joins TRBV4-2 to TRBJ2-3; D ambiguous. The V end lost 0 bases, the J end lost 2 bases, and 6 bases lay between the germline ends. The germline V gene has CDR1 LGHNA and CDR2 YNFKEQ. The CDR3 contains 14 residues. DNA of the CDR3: TGTGCCAGCAGCCAAGATGGTCCCACAGATACGCAGTATTTT. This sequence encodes CASSQDGPTDTQYF.

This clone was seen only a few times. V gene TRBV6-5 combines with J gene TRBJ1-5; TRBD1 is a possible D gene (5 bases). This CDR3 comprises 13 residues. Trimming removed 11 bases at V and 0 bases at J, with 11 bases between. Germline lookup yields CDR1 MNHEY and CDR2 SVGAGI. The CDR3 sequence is CASGEDSNQPQHF. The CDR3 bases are TGTGCCTCGGGGGAGGATAGCAATCAGCCCCAGCATTTT.

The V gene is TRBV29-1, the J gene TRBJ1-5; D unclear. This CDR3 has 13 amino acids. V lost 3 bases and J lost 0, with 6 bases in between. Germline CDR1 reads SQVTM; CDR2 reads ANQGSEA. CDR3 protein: CSVEWDSNQPQHF. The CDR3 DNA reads TGCAGCGTTGAGTGGGATAGCAATCAGCCCCAGCATTTT.

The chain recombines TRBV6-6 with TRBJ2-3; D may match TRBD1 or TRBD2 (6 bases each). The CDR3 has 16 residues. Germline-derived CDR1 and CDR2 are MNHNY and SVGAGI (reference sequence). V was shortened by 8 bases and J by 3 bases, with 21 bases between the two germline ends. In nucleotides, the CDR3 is TGTGCCAGCTCCCAAAAAACGGGGGCGAGGACAGATACGCAGTATTTT. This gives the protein CASSQKTGARTDTQYF.

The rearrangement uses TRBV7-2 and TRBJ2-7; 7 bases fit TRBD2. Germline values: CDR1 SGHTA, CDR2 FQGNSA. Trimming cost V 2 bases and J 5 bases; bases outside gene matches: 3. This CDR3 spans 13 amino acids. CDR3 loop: CASSLIAGDEQYF. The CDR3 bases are TGTGCCAGCAGCTTAATAGCGGGTGACGAGCAGTACTTC.

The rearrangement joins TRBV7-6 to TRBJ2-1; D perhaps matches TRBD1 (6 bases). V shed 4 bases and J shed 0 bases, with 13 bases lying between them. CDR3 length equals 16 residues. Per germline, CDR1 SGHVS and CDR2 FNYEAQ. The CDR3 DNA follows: TGTGCCAGCAGCTCCTCTGTCAGGGGCTCCTACAATGAGCAGTTCTTC. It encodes CASSSSVRGSYNEQFF.

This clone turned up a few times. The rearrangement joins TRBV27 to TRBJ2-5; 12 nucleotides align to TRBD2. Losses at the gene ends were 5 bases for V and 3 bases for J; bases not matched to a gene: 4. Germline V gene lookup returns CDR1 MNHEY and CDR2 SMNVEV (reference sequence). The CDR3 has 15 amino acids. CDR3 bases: TGTGCCAGCAGTCCAGGACTAGCGGGGAAAGAGACCCAGTACTTC. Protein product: CASSPGLAGKETQYF.

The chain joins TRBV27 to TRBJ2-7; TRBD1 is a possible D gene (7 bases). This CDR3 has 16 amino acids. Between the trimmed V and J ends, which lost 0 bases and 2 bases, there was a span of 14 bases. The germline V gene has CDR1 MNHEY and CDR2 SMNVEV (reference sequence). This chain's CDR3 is CASSLSRQGGAYEQYF. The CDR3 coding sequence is TGTGCCAGCAGTTTATCCCGACAGGGCGGGGCCTACGAGCAGTACTTC.

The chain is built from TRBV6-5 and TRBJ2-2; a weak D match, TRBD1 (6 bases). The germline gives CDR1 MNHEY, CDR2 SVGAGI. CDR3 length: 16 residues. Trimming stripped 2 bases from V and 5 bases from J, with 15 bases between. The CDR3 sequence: CASSYQPRQETGELFF. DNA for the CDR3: TGTGCCAGCAGTTACCAGCCCAGACAGGAGACCGGGGAGCTGTTTTTT.

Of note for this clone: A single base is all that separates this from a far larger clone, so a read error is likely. CDR3 DNA: TGCAGCGCCCGGCCACGACTCTACGAGCAGTACTTC. This codes for CSARPRLYEQYF. The chain has TRBV29-1 and TRBJ2-7, with D unclear. The V gene's germline CDR1 is SQVTM and CDR2 ANQGSEA. This CDR3 is 12 amino acids long. V lost 7 bases, J lost 3 bases, and 13 bases lay in between.

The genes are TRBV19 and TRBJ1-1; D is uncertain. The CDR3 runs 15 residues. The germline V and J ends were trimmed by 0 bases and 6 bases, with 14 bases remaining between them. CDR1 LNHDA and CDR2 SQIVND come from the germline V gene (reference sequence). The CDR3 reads CASSIEAQKGAEAFF. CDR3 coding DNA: TGTGCCAGTAGTATAGAAGCCCAAAAAGGTGCTGAAGCTTTCTTT.

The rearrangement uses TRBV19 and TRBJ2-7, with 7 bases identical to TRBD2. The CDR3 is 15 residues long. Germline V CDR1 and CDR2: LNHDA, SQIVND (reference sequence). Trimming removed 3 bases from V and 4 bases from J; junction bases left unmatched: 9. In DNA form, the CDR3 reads TGTGCCAGTAGTATGATGAGCGGGATGGGATACGAGCAGTACTTC. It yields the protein CASSMMSGMGYEQYF.

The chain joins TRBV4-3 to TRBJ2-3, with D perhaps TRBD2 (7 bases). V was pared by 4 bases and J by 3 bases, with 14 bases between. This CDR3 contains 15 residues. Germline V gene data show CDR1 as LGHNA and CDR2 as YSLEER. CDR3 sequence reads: CASSPRGGETDTQYF. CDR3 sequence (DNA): TGCGCCAGCAGCCCTAGGGGGGGGGAAACAGATACGCAGTATTTT.

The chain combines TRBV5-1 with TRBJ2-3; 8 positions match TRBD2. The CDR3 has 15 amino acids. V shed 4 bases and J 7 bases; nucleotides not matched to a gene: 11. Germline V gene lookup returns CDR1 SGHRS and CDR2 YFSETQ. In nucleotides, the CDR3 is TGCGCCAGCAGCCCCGCCCGGCCTAGCGGGTATACGCAGTATTTT. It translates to CASSPARPSGYTQYF.

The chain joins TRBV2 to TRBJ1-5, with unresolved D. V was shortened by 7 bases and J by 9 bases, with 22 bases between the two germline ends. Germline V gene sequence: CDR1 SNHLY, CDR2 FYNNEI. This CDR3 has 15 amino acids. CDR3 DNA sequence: TGTGCCAGCACCGCCGAGCAGGCCTCACTGGGGCCCCAGCATTTT. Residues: CASTAEQASLGPQHF. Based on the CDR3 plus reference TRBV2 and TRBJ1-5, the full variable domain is EPEVTQTPSHQVTQMGQEVILRCVPISNHLYFYWYRQILGQKVEFLVSFYNNEISEKSEIFDDQFSVERPDGSNFTLKIRSTKLEDSAMYFCASTAEQASLGPQHFGDGTRLSIL.

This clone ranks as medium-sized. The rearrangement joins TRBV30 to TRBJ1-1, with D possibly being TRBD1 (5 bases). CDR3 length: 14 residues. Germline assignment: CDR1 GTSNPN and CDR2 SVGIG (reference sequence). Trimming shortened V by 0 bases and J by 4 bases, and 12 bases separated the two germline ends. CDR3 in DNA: TGTGCCTGGAGTGTAAGGGCAGGGAGCACTGAAGCTTTCTTT. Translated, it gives CAWSVRAGSTEAFF. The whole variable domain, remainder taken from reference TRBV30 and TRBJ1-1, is SQTIHQWPATLVQPVGSPLSLECTVEGTSNPNLYWYRQAAGRGLQLLFYSVGIGQISSEVPQNLSASRPQDRQFILSSKKLLLSDSGFYLCAWSVRAGSTEAFFGQGTRLTVV.

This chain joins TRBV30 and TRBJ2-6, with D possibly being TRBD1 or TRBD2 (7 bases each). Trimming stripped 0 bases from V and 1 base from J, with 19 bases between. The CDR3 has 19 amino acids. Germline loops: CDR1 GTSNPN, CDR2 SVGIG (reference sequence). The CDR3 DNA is TGTGCCTGGAGTGTTTCGCGGGGGACAGTCCTATCTGGGGCCAACGTCCTGACTTTC. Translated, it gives CAWSVSRGTVLSGANVLTF.

CDR3 in amino acids: CASTGRTVHEQYF. CDR3 DNA sequence: TGTGCCAGCACCGGAAGGACAGTTCACGAGCAGTACTTC. The chain uses TRBV2 and TRBJ2-7; tentative D call: TRBD1 (6 bases). Germline values: CDR1 SNHLY, CDR2 FYNNEI. The ends were cut back, 7 bases at V and 5 bases at J, with 15 bases in the middle. The length of the CDR3 is 13 residues.

DNA for the CDR3: TGTGCCACCAGCAGGGCTGCAACTAATGAAAAACTGTTTTTT. It translates to CATSRAATNEKLFF. The chain recombines TRBV15 with TRBJ1-4, with no clear D. V shed 3 bases and J shed 0 bases, with 5 bases lying between them. The CDR3 sequence is 14 residues long. Germline lookup yields CDR1 LNHNV and CDR2 YYDKDF (reference sequence).

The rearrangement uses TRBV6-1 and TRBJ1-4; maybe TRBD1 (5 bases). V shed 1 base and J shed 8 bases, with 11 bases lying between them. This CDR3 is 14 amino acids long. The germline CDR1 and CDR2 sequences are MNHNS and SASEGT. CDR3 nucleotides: TGTGCCAGCAGTGAAGTGCAGGGAAGGGAAAAACTGTTTTTT. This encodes CASSEVQGREKLFF.

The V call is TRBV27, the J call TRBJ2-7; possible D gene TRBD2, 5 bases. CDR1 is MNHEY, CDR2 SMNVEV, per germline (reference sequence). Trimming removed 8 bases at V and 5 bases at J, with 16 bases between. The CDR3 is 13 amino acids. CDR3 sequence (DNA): TGTGCCAGCGCCGTGGACCCCGGGGACGAGCAGTACTTC. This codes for CASAVDPGDEQYF.

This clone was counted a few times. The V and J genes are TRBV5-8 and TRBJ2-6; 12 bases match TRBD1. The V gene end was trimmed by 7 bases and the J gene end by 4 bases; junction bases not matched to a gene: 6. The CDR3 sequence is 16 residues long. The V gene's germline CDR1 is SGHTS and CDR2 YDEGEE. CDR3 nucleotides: TGTGCCAGCGTGGGACAGGGGGCGGGAGGGGCCAACGTCCTGACTTTC. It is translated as CASVGQGAGGANVLTF. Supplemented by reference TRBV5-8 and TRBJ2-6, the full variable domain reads EAGVTQSPTHLIKTRGQQATLRCSPISGHTSVYWYQQALGLGLQFLLWYDEGEERNRGNFPPRFSGRQFPNYSSELNVNALELEDSALYLCASVGQGAGGANVLTFGAGSRLTVL.

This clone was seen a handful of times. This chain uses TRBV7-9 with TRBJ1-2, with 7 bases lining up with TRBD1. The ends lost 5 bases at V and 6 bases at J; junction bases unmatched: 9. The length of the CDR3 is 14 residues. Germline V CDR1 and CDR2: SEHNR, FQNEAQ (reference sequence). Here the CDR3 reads CASSQQGLPDGYTF. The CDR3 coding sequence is TGTGCCAGCAGCCAACAGGGGTTACCTGATGGCTACACCTTC. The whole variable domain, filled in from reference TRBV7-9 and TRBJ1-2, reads DTGVSQNPRHKITKRGQNVTFRCDPISEHNRLYWYRQTLGQGPEFLTYFQNEAQLEKSRLLSDRFSAERPKGSFSTLEIQRTEQGDSAMYLCASSQQGLPDGYTFGSGTRLTVV.

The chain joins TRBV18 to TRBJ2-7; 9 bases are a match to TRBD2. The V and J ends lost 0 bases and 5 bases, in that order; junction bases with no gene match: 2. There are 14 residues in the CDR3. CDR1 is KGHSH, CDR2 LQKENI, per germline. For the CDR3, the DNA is TGTGCCAGCTCACCACCGGGACTAGCCAACGAGCAGTACTTC. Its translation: CASSPPGLANEQYF. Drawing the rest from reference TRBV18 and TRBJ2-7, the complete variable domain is NAGVMQNPRHLVRRRGQEARLRCSPMKGHSHVYWYRQLPEEGLKFMVYLQKENIIDESGMPKERFSAEFPKEGPSILRIQQVVRGDSAAYFCASSPPGLANEQYFGPGTRLTVT.

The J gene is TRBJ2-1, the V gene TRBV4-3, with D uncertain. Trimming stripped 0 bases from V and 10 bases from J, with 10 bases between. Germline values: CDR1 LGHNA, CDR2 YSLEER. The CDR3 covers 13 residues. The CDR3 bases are TGCGCCAGCAGCCAAGATCGGTCGGTCGAGCAGTTCTTC. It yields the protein CASSQDRSVEQFF.

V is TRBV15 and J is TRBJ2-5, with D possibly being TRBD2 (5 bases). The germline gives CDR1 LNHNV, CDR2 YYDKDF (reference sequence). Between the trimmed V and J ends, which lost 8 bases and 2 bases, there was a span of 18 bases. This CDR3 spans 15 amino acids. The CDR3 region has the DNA TGTGCCACCCTTTCCGCCGGGGAGTTACAAGAGACCCAGTACTTC. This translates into CATLSAGELQETQYF.